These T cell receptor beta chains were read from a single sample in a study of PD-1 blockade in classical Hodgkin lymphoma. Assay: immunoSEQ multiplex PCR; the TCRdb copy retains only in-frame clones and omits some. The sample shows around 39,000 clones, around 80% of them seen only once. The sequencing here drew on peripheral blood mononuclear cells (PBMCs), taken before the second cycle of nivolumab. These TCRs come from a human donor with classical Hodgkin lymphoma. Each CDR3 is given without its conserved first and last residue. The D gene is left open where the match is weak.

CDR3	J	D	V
ASSPRTTGNYGYT	TRBJ1-2	-	TRBV9
ASSEISRGAYEQY	TRBJ2-7	-	TRBV2
ASSPRAGDIQY	TRBJ2-4	-	TRBV7-9
ASSPTGLATEAF	TRBJ1-1	-	TRBV5-8
ASRTDVSTDTQY	TRBJ2-3	-	TRBV6-1
AWCRGDLYEQY	TRBJ2-7	TRBD2	TRBV30
ASSLGQGFYGYT	TRBJ1-2	TRBD1	TRBV7-9
ASSLGGGEAF	TRBJ1-1	-	TRBV11-3
ASSLNPGPQDYGYT	TRBJ1-2	-	TRBV18
AGPNHEQY	TRBJ2-7	-	TRBV5-1
ASSLVVAGGSDTQY	TRBJ2-3	TRBD2	TRBV5-1
ASSRGQGTEAF	TRBJ1-1	TRBD1	TRBV7-9
ASSPSGGGYTQY	TRBJ2-3	TRBD2	TRBV5-1
ASSQDNYEQY	TRBJ2-7	-	TRBV7-2
ASSQVFRGAENEQF	TRBJ2-1	-	TRBV14
ASSQDISRDNQPQH	TRBJ1-5	-	TRBV4-3
ASSRGGTAPSTDTQY	TRBJ2-3	TRBD1	TRBV5-1